This TCR beta chain was recorded in a study of T-cell reconstitution after alpha-beta-depleted transplantation in children. Whole-study findings and limits: The origin of alpha-beta T cells about two months after transplant was reportedly several hundred expanded graft clones. Some patients' high day-60 TCRbeta diversity was traced to surviving recipient T cells and thymic progenitors. One year after transplant, T-cell counts and diversity came mostly from newly produced T cells.

This CDR3 contains 13 residues. Germline V gives CDR1 DFQATT, CDR2 SNEGSKA (reference sequence). Between the trimmed V and J ends, which lost 4 bases and 0 bases, there was a span of 7 bases. Researchers prepared the TCRbeta library using unique molecular identifiers, the study reports. TCRdb used MiXCR to reprocess the PCR reads, holding one entry per CDR3 protein. The sample has more than 400,000 distinct CDR3 sequences, around 10% seen once. Remarks on this clonotype: No antigen is known for it.

This TCR derives from a female patient between 2 and 15 years old who had a stem cell transplant for aplastic anemia, so the T cells may come from the graft donor. Sequencing was performed on PBMCs, mostly from graft donor cells, taken 180 days after TCRalphabeta/CD19-depleted stem cell transplant. The chain carries TRBV20-1 and TRBJ1-5; no reliable D call. The CDR3 spells CSANEYSNQPQHF. The CDR3, as DNA: TGCAGTGCTAATGAGTATAGCAATCAGCCCCAGCATTTT.